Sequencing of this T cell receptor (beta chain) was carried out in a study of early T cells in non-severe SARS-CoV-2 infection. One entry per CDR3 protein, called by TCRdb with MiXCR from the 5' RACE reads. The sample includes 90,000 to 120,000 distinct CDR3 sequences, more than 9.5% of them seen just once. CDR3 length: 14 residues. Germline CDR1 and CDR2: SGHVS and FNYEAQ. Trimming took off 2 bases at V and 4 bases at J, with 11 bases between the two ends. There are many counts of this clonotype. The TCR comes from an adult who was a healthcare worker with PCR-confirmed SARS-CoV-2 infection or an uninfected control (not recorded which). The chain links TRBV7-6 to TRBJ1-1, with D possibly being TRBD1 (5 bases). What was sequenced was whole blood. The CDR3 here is CASSLQGEGTEAFF. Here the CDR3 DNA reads TGTGCCAGCAGCTTACAAGGGGAAGGCACTGAAGCTTTCTTT.